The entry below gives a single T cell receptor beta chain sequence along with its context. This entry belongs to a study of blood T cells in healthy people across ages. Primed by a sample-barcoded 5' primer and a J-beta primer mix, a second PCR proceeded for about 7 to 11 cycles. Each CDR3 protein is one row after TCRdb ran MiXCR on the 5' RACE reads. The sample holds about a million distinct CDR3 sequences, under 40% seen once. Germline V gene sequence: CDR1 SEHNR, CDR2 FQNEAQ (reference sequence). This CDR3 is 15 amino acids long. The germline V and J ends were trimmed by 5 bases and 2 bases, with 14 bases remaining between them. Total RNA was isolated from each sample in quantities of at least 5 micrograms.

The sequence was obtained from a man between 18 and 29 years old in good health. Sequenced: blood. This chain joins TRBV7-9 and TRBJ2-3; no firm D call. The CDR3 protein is CASSRVLRLTDTQYF. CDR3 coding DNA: TGTGCCAGCAGCCGGGTCCTACGCCTCACAGATACGCAGTATTTT. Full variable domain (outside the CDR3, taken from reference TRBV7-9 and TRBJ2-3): DTGVSQNPRHKITKRGQNVTFRCDPISEHNRLYWYRQTLGQGPEFLTYFQNEAQLEKSRLLSDRFSAERPKGSFSTLEIQRTEQGDSAMYLCASSRVLRLTDTQYFGPGTRLTVL.